A single sample is the source of the 2 T cell receptor beta chains below, sequenced in a study of blood T cell repertoires in COVID-19. Libraries were prepared by immunoSEQ multiplex PCR; TCRdb keeps only in-frame clonotypes and omits some of them. The data show roughly 290,000 clones, 70% to 90% seen once. Sequencing was performed on PBMCs or T cells enriched from blood (not recorded which). The receptors were sampled from a woman in her thirties or forties who had recovered from COVID-19.

The chain combines TRBV19 with TRBJ2-4, with D maybe TRBD2 (5 bases). CDR1 and CDR2 from the germline V gene are LNHDA and SQIVND (reference sequence). The V end was cut by 5 bases, the J end by 4 bases, with 18 bases between. CDR3 length: 16 residues. The CDR3 reads CASSPHPLREKNIQYF. DNA for the CDR3: TGTGCCAGTAGTCCCCACCCCCTCCGGGAAAAAAACATTCAGTACTTC.

The chain is built from TRBV30 and TRBJ2-3; maybe TRBD2 (6 bases). The V end lost 0 bases, the J end lost 4 bases, and 14 bases lay between the germline ends. Per germline, CDR1 GTSNPN and CDR2 SVGIG (reference sequence). The CDR3 is made up of 15 amino acids. This CDR3 is CAWSVGGIRPDTQYF. CDR3 sequence (DNA): TGTGCCTGGAGTGTGGGGGGAATTCGTCCAGATACGCAGTATTTT.